Presented here are 7 T cell receptor beta chains from one specimen sequenced in a study of neurological immune-mediated disorders. TCRdb re-analysed the 5' RACE reads in MiXCR, keeping a single row per CDR3 protein. The repertoire has about 59,000 distinct CDR3 sequences, around 24% of them found once; the top ten carry about 4.3%. Time point specified: technical triplicate 2. Material: PBMCs. The receptors originated from a man aged 55 to 70 with HTLV-1-associated myelopathy (HAM/TSP).

This clonotype came up many times. The CDR3 sequence is CASSLRDRGPLAFF. CDR3 sequence (DNA): TGTGCCAGCAGCCTCCGGGACAGGGGACCTCTGGCTTTCTTT. The rearrangement links TRBV11-2 to TRBJ1-1, with 10 bases lining up with TRBD1. The V and J ends lost 5 bases and 11 bases, in that order; junction bases with no gene match: 11. The CDR3 length is 14 residues. Germline V gene data show CDR1 as SGHAT and CDR2 as FQNNGV. Looking up the rest from reference TRBV11-2 and TRBJ1-1 gives the full variable domain: EAGVAQSPRYKIIEKRQSVAFWCNPISGHATLYWYQQILGQGPKLLIQFQNNGVVDDSQLPKDRFSAERLKGVDSTLKIQPAKLEDSAVYLCASSLRDRGPLAFFGQGTRLTVV.

The sample holds many counts of this clonotype. The chain is built from TRBV20-1 and TRBJ2-1; TRBD2 matches 8 bases. This CDR3 spans 15 amino acids. Looked up from germline, CDR1 is DFQATT and CDR2 is SNEGSKA (reference sequence). V was pared by 4 bases and J by 7 bases, with 12 bases of the junction left unmatched. Here the CDR3 reads CSANVGAGGGNEQFF. CDR3 bases: TGCAGTGCTAATGTCGGTGCGGGAGGTGGGAATGAGCAGTTCTTC.

Ten or more counts support this clonotype. This chain uses TRBV7-3 with TRBJ2-1; 7 positions agree with TRBD1. Germline loops: CDR1 SGHTA, CDR2 FQGTGA. The CDR3 consists of 14 residues. V shed 7 bases, J shed 0 bases, and the junction held 3 bases outside the gene matches. In DNA form, the CDR3 reads TGTGCCAGCAATAGGGACAGCTCCTACAATGAGCAGTTCTTC. Encoded protein: CASNRDSSYNEQFF.

The rearrangement joins TRBV20-1 to TRBJ1-1; 7 bases map to TRBD1. The CDR3 totals 16 residues. Germline loops: CDR1 DFQATT, CDR2 SNEGSKA (reference sequence). V shed 1 base, J shed 0 bases, and the junction held 8 bases outside the gene matches. The CDR3 region is CSARVRRGGMNTEAFF. DNA of the CDR3: TGCAGTGCTAGAGTCCGCAGGGGGGGAATGAACACTGAAGCTTTCTTT.

This clonotype was recorded many times. V gene TRBV12-3 or TRBV12-4 combines with J gene TRBJ1-5; the match to TRBD1 covers 8 bases. The CDR3 loop spans 16 amino acids. V gave up 5 bases and J gave up 0 bases; unmatched junction bases: 6. CDR3 sequence: CASSKRTGSSNQPQHF. Written as DNA, the CDR3 is TGTGCCAGCAGTAAAAGGACAGGGAGTAGCAATCAGCCCCAGCATTTT.

This clonotype was picked up a small number of times. The chain combines TRBV5-1 with TRBJ1-1; the match to TRBD1 covers 9 bases. Trimming at V came to 3 bases and at J to 4 bases, leaving 7 bases not matched to a gene. Germline values: CDR1 SGHRS, CDR2 YFSETQ. The CDR3 sequence is 15 residues long. The CDR3 here is CASSSLQGAGTEAFF. CDR3 nucleotide sequence: TGCGCCAGCAGCTCGTTACAGGGGGCTGGCACTGAAGCTTTCTTT.

This clonotype was seen many times. The chain recombines TRBV12-3 or TRBV12-4 with TRBJ2-2, with D uncertain. This CDR3 contains 13 residues. The V end was cut by 8 bases, the J end by 3 bases, with 10 bases between. CDR3 DNA: TGTGCCAGCGAAGGCAGAGACACCGGGGAGCTGTTTTTT. Residues: CASEGRDTGELFF.